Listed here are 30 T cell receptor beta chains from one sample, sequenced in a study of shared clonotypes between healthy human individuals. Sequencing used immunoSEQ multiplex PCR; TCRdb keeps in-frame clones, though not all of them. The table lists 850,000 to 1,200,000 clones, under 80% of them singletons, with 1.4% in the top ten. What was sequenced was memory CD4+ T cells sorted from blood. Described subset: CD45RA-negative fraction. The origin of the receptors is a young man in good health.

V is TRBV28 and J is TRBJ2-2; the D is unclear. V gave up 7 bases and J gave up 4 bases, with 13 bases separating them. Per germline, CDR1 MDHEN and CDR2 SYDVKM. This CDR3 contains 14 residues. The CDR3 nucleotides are TGTGCCAGCACCCGCGTCCGTAGCACCGGGGAGCTGTTTTTT. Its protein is CASTRVRSTGELFF.

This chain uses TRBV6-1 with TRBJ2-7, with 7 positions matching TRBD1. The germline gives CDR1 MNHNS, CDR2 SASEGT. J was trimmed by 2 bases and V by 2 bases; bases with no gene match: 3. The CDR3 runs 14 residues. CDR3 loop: CASSEQGQTYEQYF. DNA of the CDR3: TGTGCCAGCAGTGAACAGGGACAGACCTACGAGCAGTACTTC.

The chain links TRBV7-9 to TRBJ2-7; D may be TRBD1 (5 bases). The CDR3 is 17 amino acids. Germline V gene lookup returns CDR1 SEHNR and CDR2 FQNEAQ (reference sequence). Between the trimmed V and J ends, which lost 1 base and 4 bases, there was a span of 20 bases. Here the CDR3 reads CASSLDPPGLNPYEQYF. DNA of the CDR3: TGTGCCAGCAGCTTAGACCCCCCAGGGCTGAATCCTTACGAGCAGTACTTC. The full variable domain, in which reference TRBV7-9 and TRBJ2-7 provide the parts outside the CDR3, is DTGVSQNPRHKITKRGQNVTFRCDPISEHNRLYWYRQTLGQGPEFLTYFQNEAQLEKSRLLSDRFSAERPKGSFSTLEIQRTEQGDSAMYLCASSLDPPGLNPYEQYFGPGTRLTVT.

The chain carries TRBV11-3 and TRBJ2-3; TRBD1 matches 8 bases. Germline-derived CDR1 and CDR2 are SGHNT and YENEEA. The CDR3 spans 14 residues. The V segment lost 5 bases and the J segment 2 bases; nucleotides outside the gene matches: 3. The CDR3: CASSQGAATDTQYF. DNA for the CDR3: TGTGCCAGCAGCCAGGGGGCCGCCACAGATACGCAGTATTTT.

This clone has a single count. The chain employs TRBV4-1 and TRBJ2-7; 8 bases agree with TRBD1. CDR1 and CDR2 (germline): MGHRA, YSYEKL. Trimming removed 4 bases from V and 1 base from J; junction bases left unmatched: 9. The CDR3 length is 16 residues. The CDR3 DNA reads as TGCGCCAGCAGCCCCCATCGACAGGGGTCATCCTACGAGCAGTACTTC. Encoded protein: CASSPHRQGSSYEQYF.

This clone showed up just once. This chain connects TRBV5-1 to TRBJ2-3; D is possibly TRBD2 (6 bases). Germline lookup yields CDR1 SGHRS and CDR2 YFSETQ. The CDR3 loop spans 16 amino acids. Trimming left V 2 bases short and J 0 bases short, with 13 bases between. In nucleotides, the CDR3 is TGCGCCAGCAGCTTAGGCGGGGCTCTTAGCACAGATACGCAGTATTTT. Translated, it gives CASSLGGALSTDTQYF.

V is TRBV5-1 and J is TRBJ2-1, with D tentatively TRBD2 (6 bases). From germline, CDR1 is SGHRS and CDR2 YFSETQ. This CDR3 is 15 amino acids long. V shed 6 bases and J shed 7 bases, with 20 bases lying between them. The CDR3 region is CASKPRGGFINEQFF. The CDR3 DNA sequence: TGCGCCAGCAAGCCCCGGGGAGGTTTTATTAATGAGCAGTTCTTC.

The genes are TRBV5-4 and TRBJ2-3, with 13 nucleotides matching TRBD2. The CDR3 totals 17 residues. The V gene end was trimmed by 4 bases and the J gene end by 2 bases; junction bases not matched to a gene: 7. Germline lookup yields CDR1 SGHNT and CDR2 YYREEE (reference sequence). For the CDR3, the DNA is TGTGCCAGCAGCCAGACTAGCGGGGGGTTCCTCACAGATACGCAGTATTTT. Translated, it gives CASSQTSGGFLTDTQYF.

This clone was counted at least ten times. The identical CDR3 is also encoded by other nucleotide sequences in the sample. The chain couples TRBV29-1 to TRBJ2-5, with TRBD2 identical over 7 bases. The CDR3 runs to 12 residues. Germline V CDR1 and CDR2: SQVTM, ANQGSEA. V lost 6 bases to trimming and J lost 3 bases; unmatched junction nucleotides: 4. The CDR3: CSVRLAEETQYF. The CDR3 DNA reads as TGCAGCGTCAGGCTAGCGGAAGAGACCCAGTACTTC.

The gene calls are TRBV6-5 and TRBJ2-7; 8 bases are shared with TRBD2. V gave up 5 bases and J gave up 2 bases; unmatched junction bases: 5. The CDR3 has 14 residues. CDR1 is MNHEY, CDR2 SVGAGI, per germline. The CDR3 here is CASSLIAGTYEQYF. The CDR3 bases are TGTGCCAGCAGTCTCATAGCGGGAACCTACGAGCAGTACTTC.

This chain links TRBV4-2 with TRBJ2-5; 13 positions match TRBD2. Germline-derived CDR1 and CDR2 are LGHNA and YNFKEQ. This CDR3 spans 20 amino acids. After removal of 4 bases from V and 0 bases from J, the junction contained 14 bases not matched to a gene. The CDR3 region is CASSRRGGLAGELYQETQYF. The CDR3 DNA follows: TGTGCCAGCAGCCGGAGAGGCGGACTAGCGGGGGAGCTGTACCAAGAGACCCAGTACTTC.

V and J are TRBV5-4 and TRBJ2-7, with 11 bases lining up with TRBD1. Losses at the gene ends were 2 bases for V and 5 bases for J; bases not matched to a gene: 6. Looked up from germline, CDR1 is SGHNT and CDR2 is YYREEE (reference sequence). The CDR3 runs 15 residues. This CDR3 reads CASSFGQGAIDEQYF. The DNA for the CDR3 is TGTGCCAGCAGCTTTGGACAGGGGGCAATAGACGAGCAGTACTTC. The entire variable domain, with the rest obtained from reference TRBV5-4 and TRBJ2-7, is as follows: ETGVTQSPTHLIKTRGQQVTLRCSSQSGHNTVSWYQQALGQGPQFIFQYYREEENGRGNFPPRFSGLQFPNYSSELNVNALELDDSALYLCASSFGQGAIDEQYFGPGTRLTVT.

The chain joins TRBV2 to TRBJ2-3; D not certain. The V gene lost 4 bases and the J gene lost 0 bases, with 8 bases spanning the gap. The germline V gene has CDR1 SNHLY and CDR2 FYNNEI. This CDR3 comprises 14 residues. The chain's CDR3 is CASSVDPSTDTQYF. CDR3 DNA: TGTGCCAGCAGTGTTGACCCTAGCACAGATACGCAGTATTTT.

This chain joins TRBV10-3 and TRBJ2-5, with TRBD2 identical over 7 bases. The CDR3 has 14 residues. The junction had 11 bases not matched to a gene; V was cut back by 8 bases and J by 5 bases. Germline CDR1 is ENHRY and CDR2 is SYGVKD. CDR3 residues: CAIALAGAEETQYF. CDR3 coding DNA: TGTGCCATCGCCTTGGCGGGAGCAGAGGAGACCCAGTACTTC.

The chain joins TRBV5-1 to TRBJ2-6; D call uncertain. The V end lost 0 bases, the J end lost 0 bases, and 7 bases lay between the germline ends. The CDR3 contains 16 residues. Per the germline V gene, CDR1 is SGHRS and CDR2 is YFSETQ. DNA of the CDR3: TGCGCCAGCAGCTTGGCTACCGGCTCTGGGGCCAACGTCCTGACTTTC. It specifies CASSLATGSGANVLTF.

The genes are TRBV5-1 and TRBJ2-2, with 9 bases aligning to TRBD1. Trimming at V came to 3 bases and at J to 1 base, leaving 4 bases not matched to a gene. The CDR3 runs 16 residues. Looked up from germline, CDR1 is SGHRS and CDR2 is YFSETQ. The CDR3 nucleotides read TGCGCCAGCAGCTGGGGACAGGGCATGAACACCGGGGAGCTGTTTTTT. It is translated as CASSWGQGMNTGELFF.

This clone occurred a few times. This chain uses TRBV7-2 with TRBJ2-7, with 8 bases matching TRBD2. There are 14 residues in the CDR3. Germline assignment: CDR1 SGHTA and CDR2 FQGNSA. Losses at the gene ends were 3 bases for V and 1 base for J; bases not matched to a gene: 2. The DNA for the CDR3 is TGTGCCAGCAGCTTCGGGAGGGCTTCCTACGAGCAGTACTTC. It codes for CASSFGRASYEQYF.

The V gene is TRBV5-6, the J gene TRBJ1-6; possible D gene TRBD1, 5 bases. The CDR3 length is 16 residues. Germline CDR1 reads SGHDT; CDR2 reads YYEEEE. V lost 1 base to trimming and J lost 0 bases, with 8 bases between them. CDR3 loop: CASSLRTTSYNSPLHF. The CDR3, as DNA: TGTGCCAGCAGCTTGCGGACAACCTCCTATAATTCACCCCTCCACTTT.

CDR3 sequence: CSAGGETQYF. CDR3 DNA: TGCAGTGCTGGGGGGGAGACCCAGTACTTC. The chain recombines TRBV20-1 with TRBJ2-5; D may be TRBD2 (6 bases). The length of the CDR3 is 10 residues. Germline loops: CDR1 DFQATT, CDR2 SNEGSKA (reference sequence). V shed 5 bases and J shed 5 bases, with 6 bases lying between them.

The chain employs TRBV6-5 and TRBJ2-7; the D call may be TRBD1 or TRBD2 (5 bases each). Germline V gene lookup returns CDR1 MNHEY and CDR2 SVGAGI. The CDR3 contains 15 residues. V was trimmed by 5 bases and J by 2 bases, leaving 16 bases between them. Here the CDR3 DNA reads TGTGCCAGCAGTCCGCCGGGGCCCTTAGCCTACGAGCAGTACTTC. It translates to CASSPPGPLAYEQYF.

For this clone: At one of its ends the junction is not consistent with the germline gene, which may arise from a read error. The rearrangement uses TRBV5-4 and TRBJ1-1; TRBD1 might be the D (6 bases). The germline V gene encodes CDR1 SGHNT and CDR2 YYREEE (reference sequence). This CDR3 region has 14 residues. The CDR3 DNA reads TGTGCCAGCGGCTTCGGGGGGCCGGCCACTGAAGCTTTCTTT. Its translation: CASGFGGPATEAFF.

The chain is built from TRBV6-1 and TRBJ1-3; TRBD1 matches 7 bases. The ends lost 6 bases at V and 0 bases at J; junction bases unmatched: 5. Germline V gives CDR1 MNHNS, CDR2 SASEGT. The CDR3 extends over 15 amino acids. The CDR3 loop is CASRRQGDSGNTIYF. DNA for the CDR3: TGTGCCAGCAGGCGACAGGGTGACTCTGGAAACACCATATATTTT.

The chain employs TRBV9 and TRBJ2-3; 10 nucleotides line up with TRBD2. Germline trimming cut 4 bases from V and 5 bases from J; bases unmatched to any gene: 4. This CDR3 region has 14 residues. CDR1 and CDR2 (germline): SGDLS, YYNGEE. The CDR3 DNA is TGTGCCAGCAGCCCCGGGACTAGCGTAGATACGCAGTATTTT. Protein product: CASSPGTSVDTQYF.

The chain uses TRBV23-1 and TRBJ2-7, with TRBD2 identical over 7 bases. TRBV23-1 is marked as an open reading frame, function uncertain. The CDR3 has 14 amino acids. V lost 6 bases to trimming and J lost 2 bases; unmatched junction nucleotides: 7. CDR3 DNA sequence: TGCGCCAGCAGCCTGCGGGGGAGAACCTACGAGCAGTACTTC. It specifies CASSLRGRTYEQYF.

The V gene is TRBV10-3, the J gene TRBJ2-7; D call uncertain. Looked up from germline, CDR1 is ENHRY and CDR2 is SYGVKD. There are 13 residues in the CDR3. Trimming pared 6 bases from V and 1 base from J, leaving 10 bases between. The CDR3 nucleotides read TGTGCCATCAGGGAAGGGCTGTCCTACGAGCAGTACTTC. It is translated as CAIREGLSYEQYF.

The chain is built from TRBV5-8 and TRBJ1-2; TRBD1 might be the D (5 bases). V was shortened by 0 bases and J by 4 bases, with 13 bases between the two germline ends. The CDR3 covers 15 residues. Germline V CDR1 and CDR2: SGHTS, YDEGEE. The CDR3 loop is CASSLVREGIYGYTF. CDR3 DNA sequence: TGTGCCAGCAGCTTGGTCAGGGAGGGTATCTATGGCTACACCTTC.

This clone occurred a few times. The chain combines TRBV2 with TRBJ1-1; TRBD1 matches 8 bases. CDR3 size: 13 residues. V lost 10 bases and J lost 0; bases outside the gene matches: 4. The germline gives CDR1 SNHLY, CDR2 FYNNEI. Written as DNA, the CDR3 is TGTGCCACAGGACAGGGTGTGAACACTGAAGCTTTCTTT. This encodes CATGQGVNTEAFF.

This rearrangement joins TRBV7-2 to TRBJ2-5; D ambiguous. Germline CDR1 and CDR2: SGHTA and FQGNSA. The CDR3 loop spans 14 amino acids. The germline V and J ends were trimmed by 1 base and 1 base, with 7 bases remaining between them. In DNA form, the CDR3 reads TGTGCCAGCAGCTTAGGTCCCGGCCAAGAGACCCAGTACTTC. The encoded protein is CASSLGPGQETQYF.

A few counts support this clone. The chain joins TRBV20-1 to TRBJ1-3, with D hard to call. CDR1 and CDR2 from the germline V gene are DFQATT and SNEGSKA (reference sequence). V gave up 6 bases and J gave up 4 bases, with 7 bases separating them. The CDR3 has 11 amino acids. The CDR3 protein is CSATWGNTIYF. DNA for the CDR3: TGCAGTGCCACGTGGGGAAACACCATATATTTT.

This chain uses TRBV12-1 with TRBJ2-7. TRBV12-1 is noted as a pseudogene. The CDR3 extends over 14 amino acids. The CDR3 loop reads CASSLRRMTYEQYF. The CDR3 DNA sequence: TGTGCCAGCAGCTTAAGACGGATGACCTACGAGCAGTACTTC.